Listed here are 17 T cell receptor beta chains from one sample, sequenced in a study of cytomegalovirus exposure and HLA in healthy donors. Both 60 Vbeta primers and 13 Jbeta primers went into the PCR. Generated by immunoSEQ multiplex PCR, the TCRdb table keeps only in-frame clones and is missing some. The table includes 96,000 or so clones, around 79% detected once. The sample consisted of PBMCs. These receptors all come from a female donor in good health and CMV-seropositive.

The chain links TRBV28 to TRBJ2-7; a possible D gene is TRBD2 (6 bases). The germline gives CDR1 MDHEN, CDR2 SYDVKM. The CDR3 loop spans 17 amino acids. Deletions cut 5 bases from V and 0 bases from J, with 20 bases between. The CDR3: CASSPPVGGRSSYEQYF. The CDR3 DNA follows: TGTGCCAGCAGTCCCCCAGTCGGGGGTCGAAGCTCCTACGAGCAGTACTTC.

The CDR3 DNA is TGCGCCAGCAGCCAAGCGGTCCAAAATCATGAAAAACTGTTTTTT. Translating gives CASSQAVQNHEKLFF. The genes are TRBV4-1 and TRBJ1-4; D is unresolved. This CDR3 contains 15 residues. Germline V lookup: CDR1 MGHRA, CDR2 YSYEKL. V lost 1 base, J lost 6 bases, and 12 bases lay in between.

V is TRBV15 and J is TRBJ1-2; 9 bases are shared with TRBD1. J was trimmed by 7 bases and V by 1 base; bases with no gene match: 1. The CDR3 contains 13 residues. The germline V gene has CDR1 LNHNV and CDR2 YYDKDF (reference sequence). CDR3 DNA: TGTGCCACCAGCAGAGGGACAGGGGTTGGCTACACCTTC. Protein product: CATSRGTGVGYTF. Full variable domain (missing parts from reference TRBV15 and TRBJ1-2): DAMVIQNPRYQVTQFGKPVTLSCSQTLNHNVMYWYQQKSSQAPKLLFHYYDKDFNNEADTPDNFQSRRPNTSFCFLDIRSPGLGDTAMYLCATSRGTGVGYTFGSGTRLTVV.

CDR3 in amino acids: CASSPGLNYGYTF. CDR3 sequence (DNA): TGCGCCAGCAGTCCCGGTCTTAACTATGGCTACACCTTC. This chain connects TRBV10-2 to TRBJ1-2; the D is unclear. The germline gives CDR1 WSHSY, CDR2 SAAADI. Trimming took 5 bases from V and 1 from J, leaving 8 bases between them. This CDR3 is built from 13 residues.

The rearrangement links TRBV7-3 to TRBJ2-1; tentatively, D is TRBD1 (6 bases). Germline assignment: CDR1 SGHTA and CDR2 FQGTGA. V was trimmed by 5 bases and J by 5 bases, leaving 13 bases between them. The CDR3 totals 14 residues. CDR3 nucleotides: TGTGCCAGCAGCCCAAGAGGGGGACACAATGAGCAGTTCTTC. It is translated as CASSPRGGHNEQFF.

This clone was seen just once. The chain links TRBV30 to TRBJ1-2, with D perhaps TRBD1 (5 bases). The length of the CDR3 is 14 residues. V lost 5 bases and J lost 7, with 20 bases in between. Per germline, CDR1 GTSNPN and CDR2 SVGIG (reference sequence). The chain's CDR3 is CAWGFQGRGVGYTF. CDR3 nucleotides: TGTGCCTGGGGTTTTCAGGGTAGGGGTGTTGGCTACACCTTC. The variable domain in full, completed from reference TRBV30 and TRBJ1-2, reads SQTIHQWPATLVQPVGSPLSLECTVEGTSNPNLYWYRQAAGRGLQLLFYSVGIGQISSEVPQNLSASRPQDRQFILSSKKLLLSDSGFYLCAWGFQGRGVGYTFGSGTRLTVV.

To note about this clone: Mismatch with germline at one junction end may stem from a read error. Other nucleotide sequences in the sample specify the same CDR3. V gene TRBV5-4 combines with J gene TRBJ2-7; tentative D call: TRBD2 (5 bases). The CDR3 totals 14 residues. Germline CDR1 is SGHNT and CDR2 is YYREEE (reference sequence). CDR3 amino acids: CASSYGLGSYEQYF. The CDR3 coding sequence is TGTGCCAGCAGCTATGGACTCGGATCCTACGAACAGTACTTC.

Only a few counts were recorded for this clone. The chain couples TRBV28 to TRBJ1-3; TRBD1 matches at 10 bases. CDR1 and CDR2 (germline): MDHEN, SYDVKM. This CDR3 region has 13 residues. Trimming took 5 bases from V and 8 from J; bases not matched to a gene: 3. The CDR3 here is CASSLGTGDTIYF. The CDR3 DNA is TGTGCCAGCAGTCTTGGGACAGGGGACACCATATATTTT.

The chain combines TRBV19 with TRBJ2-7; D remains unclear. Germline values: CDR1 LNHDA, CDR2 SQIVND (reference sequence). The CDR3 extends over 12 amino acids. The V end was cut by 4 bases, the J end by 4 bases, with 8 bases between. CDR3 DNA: TGTGCCAGTAGTACAGGTGTTTACGAGCAGTACTTC. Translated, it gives CASSTGVYEQYF.

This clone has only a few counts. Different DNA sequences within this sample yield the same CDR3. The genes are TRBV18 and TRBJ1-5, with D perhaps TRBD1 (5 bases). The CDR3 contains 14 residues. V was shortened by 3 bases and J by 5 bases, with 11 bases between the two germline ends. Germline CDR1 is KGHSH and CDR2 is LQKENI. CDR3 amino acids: CASSPSGGDQPQHF. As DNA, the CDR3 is TGTGCCAGCTCACCGTCGGGGGGAGATCAGCCCCAGCATTTT.

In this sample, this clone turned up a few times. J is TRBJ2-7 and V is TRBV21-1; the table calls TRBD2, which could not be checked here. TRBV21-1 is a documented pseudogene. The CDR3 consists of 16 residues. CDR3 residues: CASSKRGGLSVYEQYF. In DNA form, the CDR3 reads TGTGCCAGCAGCAAACGAGGAGGGTTGAGCGTCTACGAGCAGTACTTC.

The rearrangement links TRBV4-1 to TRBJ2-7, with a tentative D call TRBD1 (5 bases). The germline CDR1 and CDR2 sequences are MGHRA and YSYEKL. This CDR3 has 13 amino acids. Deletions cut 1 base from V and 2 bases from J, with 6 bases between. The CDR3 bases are TGCGCCAGCAGCCAAGGCAGGGCCTACGAGCAGTACTTC. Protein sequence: CASSQGRAYEQYF.

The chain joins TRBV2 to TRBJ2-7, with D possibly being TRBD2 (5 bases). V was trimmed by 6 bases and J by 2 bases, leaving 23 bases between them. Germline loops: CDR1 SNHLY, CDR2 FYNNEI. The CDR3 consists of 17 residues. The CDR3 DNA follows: TGTGCCAGCAGCGGTCGGGGTCGGGTGCGCACCCCCTACGAGCAGTACTTC. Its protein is CASSGRGRVRTPYEQYF.

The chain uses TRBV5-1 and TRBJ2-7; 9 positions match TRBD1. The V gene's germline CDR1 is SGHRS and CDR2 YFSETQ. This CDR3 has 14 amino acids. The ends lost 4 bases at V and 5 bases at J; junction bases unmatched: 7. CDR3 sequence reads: CASSIRDRAHEQYF. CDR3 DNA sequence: TGCGCCAGCAGCATCCGGGACAGGGCCCACGAGCAGTACTTC.

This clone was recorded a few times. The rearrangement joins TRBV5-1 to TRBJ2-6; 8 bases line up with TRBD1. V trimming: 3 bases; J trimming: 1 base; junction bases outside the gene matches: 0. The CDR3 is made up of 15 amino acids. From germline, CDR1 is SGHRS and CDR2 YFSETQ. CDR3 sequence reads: CASSWTGSGANVLTF. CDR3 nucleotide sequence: TGCGCCAGCAGCTGGACAGGGTCTGGGGCCAACGTCCTGACTTTC.

The CDR3 sequence is CASLVDRGEQYF. In DNA, the CDR3 is TGTGCCAGCCTGGTGGACAGGGGCGAGCAGTACTTC. The genes are TRBV2 and TRBJ2-5, with 9 bases lining up with TRBD1. TRBJ2-7 matches the DNA end more closely, so the J call is doubtful. Germline values: CDR1 SNHLY, CDR2 FYNNEI. The CDR3 totals 12 residues.

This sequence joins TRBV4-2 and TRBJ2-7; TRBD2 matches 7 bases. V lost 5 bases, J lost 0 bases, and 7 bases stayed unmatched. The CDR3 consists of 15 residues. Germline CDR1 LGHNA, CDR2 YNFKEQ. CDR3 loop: CASSDSSGHSYEQYF. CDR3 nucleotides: TGTGCCAGCAGCGACTCTAGCGGACACTCCTACGAGCAGTACTTC.